This TCR beta chain was captured by sequencing in a study of spatial heterogeneity in lung cancer. This clonotype is categorized as medium-sized. Time point here: sample taken at primary tumor resection. TCRdb reprocessed the 5' RACE reads with MiXCR, giving one entry per CDR3 protein. The profile shows approximately 11,000 distinct CDR3 sequences, 6% to 6.5% of them singletons. The TCR comes from a male donor with early-stage non-small cell lung cancer. The sequencing here drew on PBMCs, taken at surgery.

As DNA, the CDR3 is TGTGCCATCAGCTCCGGGACAGGGCACTACGAGCAGTACTTC. Translating gives CAISSGTGHYEQYF. This chain joins TRBV10-3 and TRBJ2-7; TRBD1 matches at 9 bases. The germline V gene encodes CDR1 ENHRY and CDR2 SYGVKD. V dropped 6 bases and J dropped 3; count of bases not matched to a gene: 6. The CDR3 consists of 14 residues.